This T cell receptor (beta chain) derives from a study of beta chain features in type 1 diabetes. Sorted cells reached over 95% purity in every population. From germline, CDR1 is SQVTM and CDR2 ANQGSEA. V gave up 7 bases and J gave up 4 bases; unmatched junction bases: 6. This CDR3 region has 12 residues. The study reverse transcribed the entire isolated RNA, so it sequenced expressed TCRB transcripts. Data came from immunoSEQ multiplex PCR; TCRdb stores just in-frame clones and leaves some out. The sample has 200,000 to 300,000 clones, about a fifth seen once. Notes on the study in general: Patients showed naive, central memory and Treg TCRB repertoires that appeared more similar than those of healthy donors. Moderate yet significant TCRB CDR3 shortening was seen in Type 1 diabetes patients in all four CD4+ subsets.

This clone was detected only a few times. The antigen remains undetermined. Sample: naive CD4+ T cells from blood. The chain employs TRBV29-1 and TRBJ2-5; 7 bases are a match to TRBD1. This clonotype was sampled from a woman aged 35 to 49 with type 1 diabetes. The CDR3 sequence is CSAARDRETQYF. For the CDR3, the DNA is TGCAGCGCCGCCCGGGACAGAGAGACCCAGTACTTC.